This T cell receptor (beta chain) was sequenced for a study of cytomegalovirus exposure and HLA in healthy donors. Findings of the study overall: Some TCR beta chains (around 180 of them) were listed as cytomegalovirus-associated.

Germline CDR1 reads MDHEN; CDR2 reads SYDVKM. This CDR3 is 14 amino acids long. Trimming stripped 4 bases from V and 0 bases from J, with 8 bases between. A few counts support this clone. The antigen is undetermined. The PCR was carried out with 60 Vbeta primers and 13 Jbeta primers. Only in-frame clones appear in the TCRdb table, and some are missing; sequencing was by immunoSEQ multiplex PCR. Among about 100,000 clones, around 75% were seen once, and the ten largest hold about 4.3%. Input material: PBMCs. This clonotype was sampled from a woman between 18 and 29 years old in good health and CMV-seropositive. V usage is TRBV28 and J usage is TRBJ2-3; D is possibly TRBD2 (6 bases). In nucleotides, the CDR3 is TGTGCCAGCAGTTCTAGCGCCAGCACAGATACGCAGTATTTT. It translates to CASSSSASTDTQYF.